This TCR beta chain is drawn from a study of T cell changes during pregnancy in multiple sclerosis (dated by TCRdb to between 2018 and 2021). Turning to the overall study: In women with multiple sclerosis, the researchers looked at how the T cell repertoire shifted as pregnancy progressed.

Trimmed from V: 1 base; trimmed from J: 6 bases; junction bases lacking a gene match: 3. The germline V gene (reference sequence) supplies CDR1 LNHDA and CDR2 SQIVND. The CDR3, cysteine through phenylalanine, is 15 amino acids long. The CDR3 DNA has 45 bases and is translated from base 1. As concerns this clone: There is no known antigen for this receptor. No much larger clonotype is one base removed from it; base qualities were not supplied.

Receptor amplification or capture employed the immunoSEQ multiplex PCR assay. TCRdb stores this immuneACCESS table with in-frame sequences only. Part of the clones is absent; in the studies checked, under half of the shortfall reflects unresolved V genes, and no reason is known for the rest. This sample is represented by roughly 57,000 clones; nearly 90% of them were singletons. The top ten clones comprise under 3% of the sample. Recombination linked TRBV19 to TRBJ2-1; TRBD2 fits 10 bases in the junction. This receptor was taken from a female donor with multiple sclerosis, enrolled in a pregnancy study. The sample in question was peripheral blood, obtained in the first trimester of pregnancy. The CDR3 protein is CASSIGGTSVNEQFF. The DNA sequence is TGTGCCAGTAGTATAGGTGGGACTAGCGTCAATGAGCAGTTCTTC.